These 14 T cell receptor beta chains originate from one sample sequenced in a study of cytomegalovirus exposure and HLA in healthy donors. 13 Jbeta primers and 60 Vbeta primers were used for the PCR. Libraries were prepared by immunoSEQ multiplex PCR; TCRdb keeps only in-frame clonotypes and omits some of them. The sample lists about 100,000 clones, over 70% occurring once. The sequenced sample consisted of PBMCs. These receptors all stem from a man aged 50 to 60 in good health and CMV-seronegative.

The rearrangement joins TRBV4-1 to TRBJ2-7; TRBD1 matches 10 bases. The germline V gene encodes CDR1 MGHRA and CDR2 YSYEKL. CDR3 size: 20 residues. J gave up 1 base and V 1 base, and 16 bases lay outside the gene matches. CDR3 nucleotide sequence: TGCGCCAGCAGCCAAGGTCTCCTCCGGACAGGGGGAATTATTTCCTACGAGCAGTACTTC. Its protein product is CASSQGLLRTGGIISYEQYF.

The CDR3 region is CASSPAGQAETQYF. The DNA of the CDR3 is TGTGCCAGCAGTCCGGCAGGACAGGCCGAGACCCAGTACTTC. V is TRBV6-1 and J is TRBJ2-5; 7 nucleotides match TRBD1. Germline V gene lookup returns CDR1 MNHNS and CDR2 SASEGT. V lost 5 bases, J lost 5 bases, and 8 bases stayed unmatched. This CDR3 contains 14 residues.

This clone is a singleton in its sample. The rearrangement joins TRBV27 to TRBJ2-7; possibly TRBD1 for D (5 bases). This CDR3 comprises 14 residues. From germline, CDR1 is MNHEY and CDR2 SMNVEV (reference sequence). Trimming took 6 bases from V and 7 from J, leaving 19 bases between them. CDR3 amino acids: CASSPRQYPWEQYF. The DNA for the CDR3 is TGTGCCAGCAGCCCGAGACAGTACCCATGGGAGCAGTACTTC.

This rearrangement joins TRBV5-1 to TRBJ2-5, with D possibly being TRBD1 (7 bases). The V gene's germline CDR1 is SGHRS and CDR2 YFSETQ. The ends were cut back, 9 bases at V and 3 bases at J, with 24 bases in the middle. The CDR3 is 16 amino acids. The CDR3 loop reads CATMTGLTGTEETQYF. CDR3 DNA sequence: TGCGCCACCATGACGGGCCTGACAGGGACTGAAGAGACCCAGTACTTC. Combining the CDR3 with reference TRBV5-1 and TRBJ2-5 gives the whole variable domain KAGVTQTPRYLIKTRGQQVTLSCSPISGHRSVSWYQQTPGQGLQFLFEYFSETQRNKGNFPGRFSGRQFSNSRSEMNVSTLELGDSALYLCATMTGLTGTEETQYFGPGTRLLVL.

This chain links TRBV6-1 with TRBJ2-5; 14 nucleotides line up with TRBD2. This CDR3 comprises 18 residues. J was trimmed by 3 bases and V by 4 bases; bases with no gene match: 10. The germline V gene encodes CDR1 MNHNS and CDR2 SASEGT. The DNA of the CDR3 is TGTGCCAGCAGTGGAGGGAGTCCGGGACTAGCGGGAGAAGAGACCCAGTACTTC. This gives the protein CASSGGSPGLAGEETQYF.

V gene TRBV28 combines with J gene TRBJ1-5; D is possibly TRBD1 (6 bases). CDR1 and CDR2 (germline): MDHEN, SYDVKM. This CDR3 contains 15 residues. The ends were cut back, 7 bases at V and 2 bases at J, with 15 bases in the middle. DNA for the CDR3: TGTGCCAGCAACTGGGACACCCGAGGCAATCAGCCCCAGCATTTT. This encodes CASNWDTRGNQPQHF.

The gene calls are TRBV6-5 and TRBJ2-1; 10 nucleotides line up with TRBD2. V lost 3 bases and J lost 9; bases outside the gene matches: 8. The CDR3 length is 15 residues. The germline gives CDR1 MNHEY, CDR2 SVGAGI. The CDR3 spells CASSYNTGLACEQFF. DNA of the CDR3: TGTGCCAGCAGTTATAATACGGGACTAGCGTGTGAGCAGTTCTTC.

The chain combines TRBV7-9 with TRBJ1-4, with D perhaps TRBD1 (5 bases). This CDR3 has 14 amino acids. The germline V gene encodes CDR1 SEHNR and CDR2 FQNEAQ (reference sequence). The germline V and J ends were trimmed by 5 bases and 8 bases, with 15 bases remaining between them. DNA for the CDR3: TGTGCCAGCAGCCCCACGACCCGGACAGAAAAACTGTTTTTT. Translated: CASSPTTRTEKLFF.

This clone was recorded a few times. The chain combines TRBV9 with TRBJ1-1, with 8 bases identical to TRBD1. The CDR3 is made up of 15 amino acids. J was trimmed by 3 bases and V by 4 bases; bases with no gene match: 8. Germline V gene lookup returns CDR1 SGDLS and CDR2 YYNGEE. CDR3 loop: CASSRGQVLYTEAFF. The CDR3 bases are TGTGCCAGCAGCCGGGGACAGGTCCTCTACACTGAAGCTTTCTTT.

This chain links TRBV15 with TRBJ2-2; 11 bases map to TRBD2. Trimming took 0 bases from V and 6 from J; bases not matched to a gene: 3. Germline V gene lookup returns CDR1 LNHNV and CDR2 YYDKDF (reference sequence). The CDR3 sequence is 16 residues long. The CDR3 protein is CATSRDLAGGPGELFF. The CDR3 coding sequence is TGTGCCACCAGCAGAGATTTAGCGGGGGGGCCCGGGGAGCTGTTTTTT.

In this sample, this clone turned up once. The rearrangement uses TRBV7-2 and TRBJ2-3; TRBD2 matches 7 bases. The CDR3 covers 15 residues. J lost 3 bases, V lost 5 bases, and 8 bases had no gene match. Germline assignment: CDR1 SGHTA and CDR2 FQGNSA. In DNA form, the CDR3 reads TGTGCCAGCAGCCCCGATTGGGGGGGAACAGATACGCAGTATTTT. This encodes CASSPDWGGTDTQYF.

V usage is TRBV6-1 and J usage is TRBJ2-3; the match to TRBD1 covers 7 bases. This CDR3 contains 14 residues. CDR1 is MNHNS, CDR2 SASEGT, per germline. V dropped 4 bases and J dropped 5; count of bases not matched to a gene: 6. The CDR3 here is CASSGTGLQDTQYF. CDR3 nucleotide sequence: TGTGCCAGCAGTGGGACAGGCCTCCAAGATACGCAGTATTTT.

In this sample, this clone turned up a few times. This rearrangement joins TRBV6-4 to TRBJ2-7, with 7 bases identical to TRBD1. The J segment lost 6 bases and the V segment lost 5 bases, leaving 10 bases of the junction unmatched. This CDR3 has 14 residues. The germline V gene encodes CDR1 MRHNA and CDR2 SNTAGT. Here the CDR3 reads CASSYPGQPPEQYF. CDR3 coding DNA: TGTGCCAGCAGTTATCCGGGACAGCCCCCCGAGCAGTACTTC.

This clone showed up just a few times. The V call is TRBV5-1, the J call TRBJ1-1; 7 positions match TRBD1. The germline V gene has CDR1 SGHRS and CDR2 YFSETQ. The CDR3 extends over 15 amino acids. After removal of 4 bases from V and 1 base from J, the junction contained 7 bases not matched to a gene. CDR3 in amino acids: CASSALTGTNTEAFF. CDR3 nucleotides: TGCGCCAGCAGCGCCCTGACAGGGACGAACACTGAAGCTTTCTTT.